The 29 T cell receptor beta chains in this list originate from one sample, sequenced in a study of OX40 agonist ivuxolimab in advanced cancers. The library was prepared using the immunoSEQ multiplex PCR assay. This immuneACCESS table, as held by TCRdb, lists in-frame sequences with V and J called but not all clones. Of the missing ones, under half trace to an unresolved V gene in checked studies; the others have no known cause. This sample is represented by about 83,000 clones; around 84% of them were singletons. Clones ranked in the top ten supply approximately 1.5% of the sample. Material: CD4+ or CD8+ T cells sorted from blood, obtained in a trial of the OX40 agonist ivuxolimab. These receptors all come from an adult with an advanced solid tumor such as melanoma, head and neck, liver or kidney cancer.

The chain has TRBV5-1 and TRBJ2-5, with 7 bases lining up with TRBD1. Germline CDR1 reads SGHRS; CDR2 reads YFSETQ. J lost 5 bases, V lost 4 bases, and 11 bases had no gene match. The CDR3 has 15 amino acids. This CDR3 is CASSRSGQPPETQYF. DNA for the CDR3: TGCGCCAGCAGCCGGTCGGGACAGCCCCCCGAGACCCAGTACTTC.

The chain combines TRBV6-5 with TRBJ1-4; 7 nucleotides line up with TRBD1. CDR1 MNHEY and CDR2 SVGAGI come from the germline V gene. The CDR3 is 13 residues long. The junction had 10 bases not matched to a gene; V was cut back by 10 bases and J by 8 bases. This CDR3 is CATLNRGSEKLFF. The CDR3 DNA reads TGTGCCACATTAAACAGGGGAAGCGAAAAACTGTTTTTT.

V usage is TRBV11-2 and J usage is TRBJ2-1, with 8 nucleotides matching TRBD2. From germline, CDR1 is SGHAT and CDR2 FQNNGV. J gave up 9 bases and V 1 base, and 5 bases lay outside the gene matches. The CDR3 totals 14 residues. The CDR3 coding sequence is TGTGCCAGCAGCTTAGCGGGGGGGCCAGGTGAGCAGTTCTTC. This gives the protein CASSLAGGPGEQFF. The whole variable domain, filled in from reference TRBV11-2 and TRBJ2-1, reads EAGVAQSPRYKIIEKRQSVAFWCNPISGHATLYWYQQILGQGPKLLIQFQNNGVVDDSQLPKDRFSAERLKGVDSTLKIQPAKLEDSAVYLCASSLAGGPGEQFFGPGTRLTVL.

The chain recombines TRBV2 with TRBJ2-2; D is undetermined. Trimming took off 6 bases at V and 6 bases at J, with 8 bases between the two ends. The CDR3 runs 12 residues. CDR1 and CDR2 from the germline V gene are SNHLY and FYNNEI. The DNA for the CDR3 is TGTGCCAGCAGCCCACTTCCCGGGGAGCTGTTTTTT. This gives the protein CASSPLPGELFF.

This rearrangement joins TRBV7-2 to TRBJ2-6; 9 nucleotides align to TRBD1. Germline trimming cut 1 base from V and 3 bases from J; bases unmatched to any gene: 10. This CDR3 region has 19 residues. Per the germline V gene, CDR1 is SGHTA and CDR2 is FQGNSA. In DNA form, the CDR3 reads TGTGCCAGCAGCTTAGTGTTCGGGACAGGGTCCGTTGGGGCCAACGTCCTGACTTTC. It is translated as CASSLVFGTGSVGANVLTF. Together with reference TRBV7-2 and TRBJ2-6, the CDR3 gives the full variable domain: GAGVSQSPSNKVTEKGKDVELRCDPISGHTALYWYRQSLGQGLEFLIYFQGNSAPDKSGLPSDRFSAERTGGSVSTLTIQRTQQEDSAVYLCASSLVFGTGSVGANVLTFGAGSRLTVL.

The chain links TRBV20-1 to TRBJ1-4; maybe TRBD1 (5 bases). The germline gives CDR1 DFQATT, CDR2 SNEGSKA (reference sequence). This CDR3 is 11 amino acids long. The CDR3 sequence is CGLQGGEKLFF. In DNA form, the CDR3 reads TGCGGGCTTCAGGGCGGTGAAAAACTGTTTTTT.

The gene calls are TRBV5-6 and TRBJ1-3; TRBD1 matches at 11 bases. The CDR3 spans 18 residues. CDR1 SGHDT and CDR2 YYEEEE come from the germline V gene. V was clipped by 1 base and J by 0 bases; unmatched bases: 6. The CDR3 sequence: CASSLWRTGGLSGNTIYF. The DNA of the CDR3 is TGTGCCAGCAGCTTGTGGAGGACAGGGGGCCTCTCTGGAAACACCATATATTTT.

J is TRBJ1-1 and V is TRBV19; D remains ambiguous. The CDR3 contains 15 residues. Germline V gene lookup returns CDR1 LNHDA and CDR2 SQIVND (reference sequence). V lost 0 bases, J lost 5 bases, and 13 bases lay in between. CDR3 bases: TGTGCCAGTAGTATAGAAGGGCTGGCGGGGACTGAAGCTTTCTTT. It is translated as CASSIEGLAGTEAFF.

The chain uses TRBV7-2 and TRBJ2-3; TRBD2 agrees at 7 bases. This CDR3 is built from 16 residues. The germline V gene has CDR1 SGHTA and CDR2 FQGNSA. Trimming at V came to 2 bases and at J to 1 base, leaving 6 bases not matched to a gene. In DNA, the CDR3 is TGTGCCAGCAGCTTATCGGGCCTAGCGGGCACAGATACGCAGTATTTT. Translation gives CASSLSGLAGTDTQYF.

The CDR3 here is CASSERGTAYNEQFF. The CDR3 DNA reads as TGTGCCAGCAGTGAACGCGGGACAGCTTACAATGAGCAGTTCTTC. J is TRBJ2-1 and V is TRBV2; perhaps TRBD1 as D (7 bases). Looked up from germline, CDR1 is SNHLY and CDR2 is FYNNEI. The CDR3 is 15 amino acids. V gave up 2 bases and J gave up 4 bases, with 12 bases separating them. The full variable domain, its missing parts supplied by reference TRBV2 and TRBJ2-1, is EPEVTQTPSHQVTQMGQEVILRCVPISNHLYFYWYRQILGQKVEFLVSFYNNEISEKSEIFDDQFSVERPDGSNFTLKIRSTKLEDSAMYFCASSERGTAYNEQFFGPGTRLTVL.

The rearrangement uses TRBV19 and TRBJ2-4; 8 bases map to TRBD1. Germline CDR1 is LNHDA and CDR2 is SQIVND (reference sequence). CDR3 length equals 14 residues. V gave up 4 bases and J gave up 5 bases; unmatched junction bases: 4. CDR3 residues: CASSTTGAENIQYF. In DNA, the CDR3 is TGTGCCAGTAGTACGACAGGGGCCGAAAACATTCAGTACTTC.

This chain links TRBV5-6 with TRBJ2-5; D may be TRBD1 (6 bases). CDR1 is SGHDT and CDR2 is YYEEEE in the germline V gene. Trimming pared 4 bases from V and 7 bases from J, leaving 14 bases between. The CDR3 runs 13 residues. CDR3 sequence: CASSHMTGGTQYF. In DNA form, the CDR3 reads TGTGCCAGCAGCCATATGACAGGAGGGACCCAGTACTTC.

The J gene is TRBJ2-2, the V gene TRBV10-3; TRBD2 matches at 9 bases. The V gene end was trimmed by 8 bases and the J gene end by 6 bases; junction bases not matched to a gene: 4. CDR1 is ENHRY and CDR2 is SYGVKD in the germline V gene. The CDR3 is made up of 13 amino acids. In DNA, the CDR3 is TGTGCCATCGGGCTAGCGGGGTCCGGGGAGCTGTTTTTT. Translation gives CAIGLAGSGELFF.

This rearrangement joins TRBV9 to TRBJ2-7; weak D call: TRBD1 (5 bases). This CDR3 has 15 residues. Per germline, CDR1 SGDLS and CDR2 YYNGEE. Trimming removed 3 bases from V and 2 bases from J, with 15 bases in between. CDR3 sequence reads: CASSGDSSYAYEQYF. CDR3 in DNA: TGTGCCAGCAGCGGCGACAGTTCTTACGCCTACGAGCAGTACTTC.

This clone occurred a few times. The V and J genes are TRBV11-1 and TRBJ2-1; no clear D. The CDR3 loop spans 14 amino acids. Germline V lookup: CDR1 SGHAT, CDR2 FQDESV (reference sequence). V was shortened by 0 bases and J by 3 bases, with 6 bases between the two germline ends. CDR3 coding DNA: TGTGCCAGCAGCTTAGCTAGTTTCTACAATGAGCAGTTCTTC. This encodes CASSLASFYNEQFF.

This clone was picked up a small number of times. The genes are TRBV5-1 and TRBJ2-2; D may be TRBD2 (5 bases). CDR1 and CDR2 from the germline V gene are SGHRS and YFSETQ. With 2 bases removed from V and 4 bases from J, the gap between germline ends came to 9 bases. The CDR3 consists of 14 residues. This chain's CDR3 is CASSFGDFTGELFF. CDR3 nucleotides: TGCGCCAGCAGCTTCGGGGATTTCACCGGGGAGCTGTTTTTT.

This rearrangement joins TRBV29-1 to TRBJ2-3; no definite D call. CDR1 is SQVTM, CDR2 ANQGSEA, per germline. The CDR3 has 14 residues. Trimming stripped 7 bases from V and 0 bases from J, with 14 bases between. The CDR3 region has the DNA TGCAGCGCCCGTAGCTACCTTAGCACAGATACGCAGTATTTT. This gives the protein CSARSYLSTDTQYF.

The sample holds a few counts of this clone. The chain combines TRBV28 with TRBJ2-7, with TRBD1 matching 7 bases. V was pared by 7 bases and J by 1 base, with 7 bases of the junction left unmatched. The CDR3 runs 14 residues. The V gene's germline CDR1 is MDHEN and CDR2 SYDVKM. Here the CDR3 DNA reads TGTGCCAGCACCCAACAGGGGCCATCCTACGAGCAGTACTTC. Translating it yields CASTQQGPSYEQYF. Looking up the rest from reference TRBV28 and TRBJ2-7 gives the full variable domain: DVKVTQSSRYLVKRTGEKVFLECVQDMDHENMFWYRQDPGLGLRLIYFSYDVKMKEKGDIPEGYSVSREKKERFSLILESASTNQTSMYLCASTQQGPSYEQYFGPGTRLTVT.

V usage is TRBV9 and J usage is TRBJ1-4; 8 bases align to TRBD1. CDR1 is SGDLS and CDR2 is YYNGEE in the germline V gene. This CDR3 is built from 16 residues. The junction had 8 bases not matched to a gene; V was cut back by 4 bases and J by 3 bases. The CDR3 protein is CASSQGQGLANEKLFF. The CDR3, as DNA: TGTGCCAGCAGCCAAGGACAGGGCTTGGCTAATGAAAAACTGTTTTTT.

The chain joins TRBV7-2 to TRBJ1-2; D not certain. This CDR3 comprises 15 residues. The V and J ends lost 3 bases and 8 bases respectively, with 19 bases between them. Germline V lookup: CDR1 SGHTA, CDR2 FQGNSA. The CDR3 coding sequence is TGTGCCAGCAGCTTGGTGTCGGACGGATCGAGGGGCTACACCTTC. Residues: CASSLVSDGSRGYTF.

The rearrangement links TRBV5-5 to TRBJ1-4; TRBD1 agrees at 8 bases. Germline V gives CDR1 SGHKS, CDR2 YYEKEE (reference sequence). The CDR3 is 15 amino acids. Germline trimming cut 2 bases from V and 5 bases from J; bases unmatched to any gene: 5. In nucleotides, the CDR3 is TGTGCCAGCAGCTTCGGGACAGGAGTAAATGAAAAACTGTTTTTT. Protein: CASSFGTGVNEKLFF.

The chain combines TRBV9 with TRBJ1-6; D remains ambiguous. CDR1 SGDLS and CDR2 YYNGEE come from the germline V gene. V was pared by 0 bases and J by 6 bases, with 13 bases between. The CDR3 sequence is 16 residues long. The CDR3: CASSVGVDGLNSPLHF. The CDR3 DNA sequence: TGTGCCAGCAGCGTAGGAGTGGACGGCCTTAATTCACCCCTCCACTTT.

On this clone itself: The sample carries other DNA sequences with the same CDR3. The V and J genes are TRBV7-2 and TRBJ2-3; 10 bases map to TRBD2. V shed 2 bases and J 1 base; nucleotides not matched to a gene: 0. CDR3 length equals 15 residues. From germline, CDR1 is SGHTA and CDR2 FQGNSA. CDR3: CASSLLAGGTDTQYF. The DNA of the CDR3 is TGTGCCAGCAGCTTACTAGCGGGGGGCACAGATACGCAGTATTTT.

This clone was seen a few times. The chain recombines TRBV10-2 with TRBJ1-1, with D unclear. The V end was cut by 5 bases, the J end by 5 bases, with 12 bases between. Germline V gene lookup returns CDR1 WSHSY and CDR2 SAAADI. The CDR3 loop spans 13 amino acids. The CDR3 loop reads CASSPGRRTEAFF. CDR3 in DNA: TGCGCCAGCAGTCCGGGAAGAAGGACTGAAGCTTTCTTT.

This chain links TRBV18 with TRBJ2-3, with D perhaps matching TRBD1 (6 bases). The CDR3 runs 17 residues. CDR1 KGHSH and CDR2 LQKENI come from the germline V gene. V was trimmed by 5 bases and J by 1 base, leaving 19 bases between them. DNA of the CDR3: TGTGCCAGCTCAGTGACAGGACCCGGAGCTGGCACAGATACGCAGTATTTT. Translation gives CASSVTGPGAGTDTQYF. Filled out from reference TRBV18 and TRBJ2-3, the complete variable domain reads NAGVMQNPRHLVRRRGQEARLRCSPMKGHSHVYWYRQLPEEGLKFMVYLQKENIIDESGMPKERFSAEFPKEGPSILRIQQVVRGDSAAYFCASSVTGPGAGTDTQYFGPGTRLTVL.

The V gene is TRBV10-2, the J gene TRBJ2-7; tentative D call: TRBD1 (7 bases). The V and J ends lost 8 bases and 7 bases respectively, with 15 bases between them. This CDR3 contains 12 residues. The germline V gene encodes CDR1 WSHSY and CDR2 SAAADI. The CDR3 spells CASRRDREEQYF. As DNA, the CDR3 is TGCGCCAGCCGGCGGGACAGAGAGGAGCAGTACTTC.

The rearrangement links TRBV5-6 to TRBJ2-3; no reliable D call. The CDR3 extends over 15 amino acids. Trimming pared 5 bases from V and 5 bases from J, leaving 18 bases between. The germline V gene has CDR1 SGHDT and CDR2 YYEEEE. The CDR3 is CASRVRVASRDTQYF. For the CDR3, the DNA is TGTGCCAGCAGGGTCAGAGTGGCGTCAAGAGATACGCAGTATTTT.

The J gene is TRBJ1-2, the V gene TRBV9; TRBD1 might be the D (6 bases). Germline V lookup: CDR1 SGDLS, CDR2 YYNGEE. The V end lost 6 bases, the J end lost 8 bases, and 17 bases lay between the germline ends. CDR3 length: 13 amino acids. DNA of the CDR3: TGTGCCAGCAACGGGGGGCTGGGTTGGGGCTACACCTTC. Its protein product is CASNGGLGWGYTF.

V usage is TRBV28 and J usage is TRBJ1-2; maybe TRBD1 (5 bases). Trimming pared 4 bases from V and 2 bases from J, leaving 14 bases between. The CDR3 sequence is 15 residues long. Germline CDR1 is MDHEN and CDR2 is SYDVKM. In DNA form, the CDR3 reads TGTGCCAGCAGTTCTGCCGCAGGGAGCAACTATGGCTACACCTTC. It translates to CASSSAAGSNYGYTF.